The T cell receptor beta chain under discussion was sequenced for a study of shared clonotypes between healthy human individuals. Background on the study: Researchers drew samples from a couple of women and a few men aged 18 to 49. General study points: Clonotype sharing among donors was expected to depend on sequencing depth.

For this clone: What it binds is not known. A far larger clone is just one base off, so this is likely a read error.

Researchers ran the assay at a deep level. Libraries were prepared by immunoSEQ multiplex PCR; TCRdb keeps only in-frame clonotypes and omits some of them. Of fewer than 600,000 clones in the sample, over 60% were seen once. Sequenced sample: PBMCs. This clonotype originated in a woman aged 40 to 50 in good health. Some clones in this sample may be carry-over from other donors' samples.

The CDR3 sequence is CAWKSGRTGNTTYF. In nucleotides, the CDR3 is TGTGCCTGGAAGTCGGGGCGGACTGGAAACACCACATATTTT. The genes are TRBV30 and TRBJ1-3; possibly TRBD1 for D (5 bases). The CDR3 is made up of 14 amino acids. CDR1 GTSNPN and CDR2 SVGIG come from the germline V gene (reference sequence).